This T cell receptor (beta chain) originates from a study of blood T cell repertoires in COVID-19. V trimming: 0 bases; J trimming: 3 bases; junction bases outside the gene matches: 9. From germline, CDR1 is LGHDT and CDR2 YNNKEL (reference sequence). The CDR3 is 19 residues long. Source study methods: Reference gene primer amplification in the assay estimated nucleated cell counts. TCRdb keeps only in-frame clones here, not all; method: immunoSEQ multiplex PCR. Clone size and V and J calls were adopted from that table, with D and trimming inferred from the DNA. Of about 180,000 clones listed, around nine tenths were seen once; the top ten hold roughly an eighth. Enrollment of patients from Seattle took place during active infection, with longitudinal follow-up.

The sequencing sample was made of peripheral blood. This clonotype was sampled from an older woman with COVID-19, enrolled during active disease. The chain has TRBV3-1 (or the pseudogene TRBV3-2) and TRBJ2-6, with 9 nucleotides matching TRBD2. DNA of the CDR3: TGTGCCAGCAGCCAAGATGCTGGCGGGAGGGCCGATGGGGCCAACGTCCTGACTTTC. Translation: CASSQDAGGRADGANVLTF.